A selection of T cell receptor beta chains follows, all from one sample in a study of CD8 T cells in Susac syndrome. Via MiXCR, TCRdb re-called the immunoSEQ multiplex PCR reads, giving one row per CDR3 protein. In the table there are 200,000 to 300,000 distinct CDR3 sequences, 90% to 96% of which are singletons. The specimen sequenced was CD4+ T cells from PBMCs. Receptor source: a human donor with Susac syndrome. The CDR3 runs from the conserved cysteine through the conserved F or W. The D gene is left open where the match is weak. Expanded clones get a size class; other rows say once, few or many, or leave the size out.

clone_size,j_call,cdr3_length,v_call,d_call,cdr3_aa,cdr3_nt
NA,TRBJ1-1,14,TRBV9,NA,CASSVGQFGTEAFF,TGTGCCAGCAGCGTAGGGCAGTTTGGCACTGAAGCTTTCTTT
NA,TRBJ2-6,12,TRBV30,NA,CACRSGANVLTF,TGTGCCTGCCGTTCTGGGGCCAACGTCCTGACTTTC
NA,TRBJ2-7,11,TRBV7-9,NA,CAYTRGGEQYF,TGTGCCTACACACGAGGGGGGGAGCAGTACTTC
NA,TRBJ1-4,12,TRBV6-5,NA,CASWNPNEKLFF,TGTGCCAGCTGGAATCCTAATGAAAAACTGTTTTTT
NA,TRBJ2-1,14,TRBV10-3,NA,CAISGASSGLEQFF,TGTGCCATCAGTGGGGCCTCGAGCGGGCTAGAGCAGTTCTTC
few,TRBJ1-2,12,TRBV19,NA,CASSGQRYGYTF,TGTGCCAGTAGTGGGCAGCGCTATGGCTACACCTTC
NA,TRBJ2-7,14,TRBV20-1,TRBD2,CSARTSGRRYEQYF,TGCAGTGCTAGGACTAGCGGGAGACGCTACGAGCAGTACTTC
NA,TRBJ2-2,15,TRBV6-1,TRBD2,CASRTGLASTGELFF,TGTGCCAGCAGGACGGGACTAGCCTCCACCGGGGAGCTGTTTTTT
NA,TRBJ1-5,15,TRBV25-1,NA,CASSESGTGREPQHF,TGTGCCAGCAGTGAAAGTGGTACAGGAAGGGAGCCCCAGCATTTT
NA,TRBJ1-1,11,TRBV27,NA,CASKRNTEAFF,TGTGCCAGCAAGAGGAACACTGAAGCTTTCTTT
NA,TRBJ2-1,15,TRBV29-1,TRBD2,CSVKTGTSGVNEQFF,TGCAGCGTCAAGACCGGGACTAGCGGGGTCAATGAGCAGTTCTTC
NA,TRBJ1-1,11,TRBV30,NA,CAWGGGVVAFF,TGTGCCTGGGGCGGGGGTGTGGTAGCTTTCTTT
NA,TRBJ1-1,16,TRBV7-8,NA,CASTLNRGQLNTEAFF,TGTGCCAGCACCCTGAACCGTGGACAGCTGAACACTGAAGCTTTCTTT
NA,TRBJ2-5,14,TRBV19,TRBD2,CATATSGPPGTQYF,TGTGCCACCGCGACTAGCGGGCCTCCAGGGACCCAGTACTTC
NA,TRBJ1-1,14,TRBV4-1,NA,CASSQVPRTGVAFF,TGCGCCAGCAGCCAAGTTCCCAGGACTGGCGTAGCTTTCTTT
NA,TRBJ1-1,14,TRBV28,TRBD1,CASKRDRSNTEAFF,TGTGCCAGCAAGAGGGACAGATCTAACACTGAAGCTTTCTTT
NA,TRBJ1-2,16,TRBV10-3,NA,CAISPTPLDSNYGYTF,TGTGCCATCAGTCCAACGCCTTTGGACAGCAACTATGGCTACACCTTC
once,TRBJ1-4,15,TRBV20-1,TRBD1,CSAGDSPTFDEKLFF,TGCAGTGCTGGGGACAGCCCCACCTTCGATGAAAAACTGTTTTTT
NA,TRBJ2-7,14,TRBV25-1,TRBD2,CASSESLAGGEQYF,TGTGCCAGCAGTGAGTCACTAGCGGGAGGCGAGCAGTACTTC
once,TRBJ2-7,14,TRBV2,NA,CASSGALPGEEQYF,TGTGCCAGCAGTGGAGCTCTCCCCGGGGAAGAGCAGTACTTC
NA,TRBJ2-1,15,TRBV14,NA,CASSPRTLAYNEQFF,TGTGCCAGCAGCCCTAGGACCCTAGCCTACAATGAGCAGTTCTTC
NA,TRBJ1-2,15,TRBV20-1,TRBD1,CSAITFRGLTYGYTF,TGCAGTGCCATAACTTTCAGGGGGCTTACCTATGGCTACACCTTC
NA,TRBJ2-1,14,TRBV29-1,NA,CSVTKWGTKYEQFF,TGCAGCGTCACCAAATGGGGGACGAAATATGAGCAGTTCTTC
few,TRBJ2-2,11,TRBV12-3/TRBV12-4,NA,CASSQTGELFF,TGTGCCAGCAGTCAAACCGGGGAGCTGTTTTTT
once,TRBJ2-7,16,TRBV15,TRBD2,CATSSPPGRGAYEQYF,TGTGCCACCAGCAGTCCCCCCGGGCGGGGGGCCTACGAGCAGTACTTC
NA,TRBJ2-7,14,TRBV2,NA,CASSGGAPSYEQYF,TGTGCCAGCAGTGGAGGGGCTCCGTCCTACGAGCAGTACTTC
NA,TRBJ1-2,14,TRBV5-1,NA,CASSLETAGVGYTF,TGCGCCAGCAGCCTAGAGACCGCAGGGGTCGGCTACACCTTC
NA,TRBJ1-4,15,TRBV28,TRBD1,CASSPSTGVREKLFF,TGTGCCAGCAGTCCTTCGACAGGGGTCCGTGAAAAACTGTTTTTT
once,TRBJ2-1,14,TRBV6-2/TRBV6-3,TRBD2,CASSGTSEYNEQFF,TGTGCCAGCAGTGGGACTAGCGAGTACAATGAGCAGTTCTTC
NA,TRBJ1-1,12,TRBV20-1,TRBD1,CSARGDRGEAFF,TGCAGTGCTAGAGGAGACAGGGGTGAAGCTTTCTTT
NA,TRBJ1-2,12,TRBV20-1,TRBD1,CSADRTGDGYTF,TGCAGTGCTGATAGGACAGGGGATGGCTACACCTTC